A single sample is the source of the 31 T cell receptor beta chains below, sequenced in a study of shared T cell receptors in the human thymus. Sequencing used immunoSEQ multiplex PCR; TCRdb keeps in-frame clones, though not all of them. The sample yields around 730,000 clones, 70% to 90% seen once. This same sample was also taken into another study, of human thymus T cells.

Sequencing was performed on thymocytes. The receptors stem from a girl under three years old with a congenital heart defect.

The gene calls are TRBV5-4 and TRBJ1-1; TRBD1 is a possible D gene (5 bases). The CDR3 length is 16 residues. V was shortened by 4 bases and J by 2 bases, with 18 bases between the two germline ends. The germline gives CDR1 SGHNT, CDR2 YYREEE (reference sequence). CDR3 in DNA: TGTGCCAGCAGCCCATTCGGGAGACAGCAAAACACTGAAGCTTTCTTT. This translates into CASSPFGRQQNTEAFF.

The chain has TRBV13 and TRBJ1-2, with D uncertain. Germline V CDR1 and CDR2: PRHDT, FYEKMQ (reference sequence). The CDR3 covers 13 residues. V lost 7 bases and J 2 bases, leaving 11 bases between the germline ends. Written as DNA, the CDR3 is TGTGCCAGCACGTCAGAGGGAAACTATGGCTACACCTTC. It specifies CASTSEGNYGYTF.

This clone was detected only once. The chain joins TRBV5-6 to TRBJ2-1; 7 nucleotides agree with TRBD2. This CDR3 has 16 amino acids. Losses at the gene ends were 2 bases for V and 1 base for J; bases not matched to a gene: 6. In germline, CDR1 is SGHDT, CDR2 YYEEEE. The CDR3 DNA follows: TGTGCCAGCAGCTTTATCCGGACTAGTTCCTACAATGAGCAGTTCTTC. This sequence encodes CASSFIRTSSYNEQFF.

CDR3 sequence: CASSPRLAGGQETQYF. The CDR3 DNA reads as TGTGCCAGCAGTCCGCGACTAGCGGGGGGTCAAGAGACCCAGTACTTC. This chain uses TRBV27 with TRBJ2-5; 13 nucleotides align to TRBD2. The ends lost 5 bases at V and 2 bases at J; junction bases unmatched: 5. Germline V gene data show CDR1 as MNHEY and CDR2 as SMNVEV (reference sequence). This CDR3 is built from 16 residues.

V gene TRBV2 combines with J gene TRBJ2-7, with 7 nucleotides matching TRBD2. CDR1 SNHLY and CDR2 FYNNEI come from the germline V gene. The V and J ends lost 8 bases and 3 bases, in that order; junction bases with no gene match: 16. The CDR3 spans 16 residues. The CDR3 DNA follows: TGTGCCAGCGGAGACGGGGGGAACAGGTTAGACTACGAGCAGTACTTC. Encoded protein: CASGDGGNRLDYEQYF.

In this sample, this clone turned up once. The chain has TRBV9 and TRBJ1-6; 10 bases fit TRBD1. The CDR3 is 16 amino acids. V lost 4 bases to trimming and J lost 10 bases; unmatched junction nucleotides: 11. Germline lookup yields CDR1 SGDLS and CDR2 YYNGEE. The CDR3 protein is CASSPQPGQGTSPLHF. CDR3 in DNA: TGTGCCAGCAGCCCTCAACCGGGACAGGGGACGTCACCCCTCCACTTT.

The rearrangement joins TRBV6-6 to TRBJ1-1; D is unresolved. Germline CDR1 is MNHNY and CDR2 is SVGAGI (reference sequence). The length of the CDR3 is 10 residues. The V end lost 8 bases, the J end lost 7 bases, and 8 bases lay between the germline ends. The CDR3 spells CASVYSEAFF. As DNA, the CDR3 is TGTGCCAGCGTTTACAGTGAAGCTTTCTTT.

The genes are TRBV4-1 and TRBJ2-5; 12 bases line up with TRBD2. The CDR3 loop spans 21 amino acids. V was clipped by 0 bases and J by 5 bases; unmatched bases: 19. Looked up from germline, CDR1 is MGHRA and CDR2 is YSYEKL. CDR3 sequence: CASSQDLASGGAYSQRETQYF. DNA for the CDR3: TGCGCCAGCAGCCAAGATTTGGCTAGCGGGGGGGCCTATAGTCAACGGGAGACCCAGTACTTC.

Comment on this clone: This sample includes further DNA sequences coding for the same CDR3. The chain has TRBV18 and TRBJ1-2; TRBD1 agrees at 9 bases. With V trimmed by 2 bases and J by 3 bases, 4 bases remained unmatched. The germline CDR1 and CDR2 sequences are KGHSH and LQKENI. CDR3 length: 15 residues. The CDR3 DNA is TGTGCCAGCTCACCAAAGACAGGGGGACACTATGGCTACACCTTC. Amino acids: CASSPKTGGHYGYTF.

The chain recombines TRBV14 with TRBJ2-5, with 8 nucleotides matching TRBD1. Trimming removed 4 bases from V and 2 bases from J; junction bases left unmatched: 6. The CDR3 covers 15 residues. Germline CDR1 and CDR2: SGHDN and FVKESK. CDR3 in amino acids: CASSRWTGSQETQYF. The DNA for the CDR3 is TGTGCCAGCAGCCGATGGACAGGGAGTCAAGAGACCCAGTACTTC.

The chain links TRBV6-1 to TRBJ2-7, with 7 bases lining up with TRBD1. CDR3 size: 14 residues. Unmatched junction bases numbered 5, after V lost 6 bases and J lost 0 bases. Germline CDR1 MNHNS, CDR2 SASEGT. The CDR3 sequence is CASRDRWISYEQYF. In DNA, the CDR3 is TGTGCCAGCAGGGACAGGTGGATCTCCTACGAGCAGTACTTC.

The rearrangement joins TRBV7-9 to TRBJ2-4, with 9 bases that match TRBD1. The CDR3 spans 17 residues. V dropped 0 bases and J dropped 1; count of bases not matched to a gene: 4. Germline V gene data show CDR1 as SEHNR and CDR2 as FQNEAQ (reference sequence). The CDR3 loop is CASSLADRGRAKNIQYF. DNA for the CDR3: TGTGCCAGCAGCTTAGCAGACAGGGGGAGGGCCAAAAACATTCAGTACTTC.

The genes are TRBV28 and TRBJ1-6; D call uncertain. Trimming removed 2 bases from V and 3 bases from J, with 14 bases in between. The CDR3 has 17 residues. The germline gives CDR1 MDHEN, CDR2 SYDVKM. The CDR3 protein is CASSLRSRRLYNSPLHF. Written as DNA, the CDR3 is TGTGCCAGCAGTTTACGGAGTCGACGACTCTATAATTCACCCCTCCACTTT.

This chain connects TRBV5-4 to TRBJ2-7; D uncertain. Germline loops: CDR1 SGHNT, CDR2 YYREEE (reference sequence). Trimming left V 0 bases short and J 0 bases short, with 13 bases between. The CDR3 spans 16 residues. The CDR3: CASSLVFGGSSYEQYF. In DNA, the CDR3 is TGTGCCAGCAGCTTGGTTTTCGGCGGAAGCTCCTACGAGCAGTACTTC.

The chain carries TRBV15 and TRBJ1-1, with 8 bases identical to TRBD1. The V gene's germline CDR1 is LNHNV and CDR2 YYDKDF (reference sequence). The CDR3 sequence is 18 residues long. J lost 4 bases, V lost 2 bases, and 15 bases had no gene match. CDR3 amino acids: CATSRLQGDRGHSTEAFF. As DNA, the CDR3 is TGTGCCACCAGCAGATTACAGGGGGACCGGGGCCATAGCACTGAAGCTTTCTTT.

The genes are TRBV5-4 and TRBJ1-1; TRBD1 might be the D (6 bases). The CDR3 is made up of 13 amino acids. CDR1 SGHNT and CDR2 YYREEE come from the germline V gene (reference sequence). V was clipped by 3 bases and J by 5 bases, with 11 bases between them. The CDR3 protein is CASSWTEGTEAFF. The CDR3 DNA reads TGTGCCAGCAGCTGGACAGAGGGGACTGAAGCTTTCTTT.

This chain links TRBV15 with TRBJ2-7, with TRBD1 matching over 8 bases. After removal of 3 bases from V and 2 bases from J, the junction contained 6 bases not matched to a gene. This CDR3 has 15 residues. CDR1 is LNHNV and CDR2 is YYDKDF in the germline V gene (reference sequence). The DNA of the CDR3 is TGTGCCACCAGCAGTCCCGGGACAGGTGCCTACGAGCAGTACTTC. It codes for CATSSPGTGAYEQYF.

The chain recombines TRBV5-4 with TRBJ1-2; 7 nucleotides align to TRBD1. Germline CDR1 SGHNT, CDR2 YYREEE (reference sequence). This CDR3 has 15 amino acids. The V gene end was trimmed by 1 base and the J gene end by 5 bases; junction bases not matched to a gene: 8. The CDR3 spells CASSLSTGAGYGYTF. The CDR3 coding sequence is TGTGCCAGCAGCTTGTCTACAGGGGCGGGTTATGGCTACACCTTC. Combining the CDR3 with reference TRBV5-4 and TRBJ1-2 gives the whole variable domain ETGVTQSPTHLIKTRGQQVTLRCSSQSGHNTVSWYQQALGQGPQFIFQYYREEENGRGNFPPRFSGLQFPNYSSELNVNALELDDSALYLCASSLSTGAGYGYTFGSGTRLTVV.

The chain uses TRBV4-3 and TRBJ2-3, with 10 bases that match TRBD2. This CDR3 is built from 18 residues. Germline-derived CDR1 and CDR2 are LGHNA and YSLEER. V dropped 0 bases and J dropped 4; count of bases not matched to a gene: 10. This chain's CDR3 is CASSQDRVSGGLADTQYF. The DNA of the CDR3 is TGCGCCAGCAGCCAAGATCGAGTTAGCGGGGGGCTGGCAGATACGCAGTATTTT.

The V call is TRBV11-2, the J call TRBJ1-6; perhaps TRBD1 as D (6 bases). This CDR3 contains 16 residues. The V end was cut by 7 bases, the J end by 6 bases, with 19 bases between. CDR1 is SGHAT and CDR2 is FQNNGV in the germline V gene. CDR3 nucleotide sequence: TGTGCCAGCACCCGGGACACCAGACGGGGTAATTCACCCCTCCACTTT. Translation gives CASTRDTRRGNSPLHF.

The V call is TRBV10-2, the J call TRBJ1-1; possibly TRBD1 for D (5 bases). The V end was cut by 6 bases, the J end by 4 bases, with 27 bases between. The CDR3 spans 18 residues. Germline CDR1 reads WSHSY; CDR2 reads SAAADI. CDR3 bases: TGCGCCAGCAGCGAGACCAACCGACAGAAGGGGATGAGCACTGAAGCTTTCTTT. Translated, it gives CASSETNRQKGMSTEAFF.

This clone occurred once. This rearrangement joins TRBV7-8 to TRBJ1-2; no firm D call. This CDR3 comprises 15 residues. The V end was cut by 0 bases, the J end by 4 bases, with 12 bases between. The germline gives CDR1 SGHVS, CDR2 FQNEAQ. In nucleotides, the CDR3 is TGTGCCAGCAGCTTAGCGCTTCGGGTTCGCTATGGCTACACCTTC. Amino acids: CASSLALRVRYGYTF.

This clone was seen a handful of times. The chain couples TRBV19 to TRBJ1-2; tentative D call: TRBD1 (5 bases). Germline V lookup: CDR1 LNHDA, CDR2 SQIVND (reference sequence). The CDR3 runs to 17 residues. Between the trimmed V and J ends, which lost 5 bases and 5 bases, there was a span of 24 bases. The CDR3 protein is CASSPLGESRQSYGYTF. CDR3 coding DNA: TGTGCCAGTAGTCCCCTGGGCGAGTCCCGACAGTCTTATGGCTACACCTTC.

The CDR3 nucleotides are TGTGCCAGCAGCTTAGATTTGGGGTCGGGGGAGCAGTACTTC. Protein: CASSLDLGSGEQYF. This sequence joins TRBV7-2 and TRBJ2-7, with a tentative D call TRBD2 (5 bases). This CDR3 region has 14 residues. Germline CDR1 SGHTA, CDR2 FQGNSA. Trimming took off 1 base at V and 7 bases at J, with 14 bases between the two ends.

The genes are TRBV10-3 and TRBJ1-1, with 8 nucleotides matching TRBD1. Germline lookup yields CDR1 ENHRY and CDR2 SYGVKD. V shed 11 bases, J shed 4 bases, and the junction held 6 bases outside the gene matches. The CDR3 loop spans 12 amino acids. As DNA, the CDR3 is TGTGCCGTGACAGGGGATTTCACTGAAGCTTTCTTT. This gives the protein CAVTGDFTEAFF.

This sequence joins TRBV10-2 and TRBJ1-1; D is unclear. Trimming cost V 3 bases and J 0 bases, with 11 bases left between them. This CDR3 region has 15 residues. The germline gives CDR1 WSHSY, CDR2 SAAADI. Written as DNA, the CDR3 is TGCGCCAGCAGTGAAGTACAGCCCTTGAACACTGAAGCTTTCTTT. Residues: CASSEVQPLNTEAFF.

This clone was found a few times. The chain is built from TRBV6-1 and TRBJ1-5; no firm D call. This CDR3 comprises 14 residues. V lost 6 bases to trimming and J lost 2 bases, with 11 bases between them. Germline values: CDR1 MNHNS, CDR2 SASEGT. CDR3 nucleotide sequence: TGTGCCAGCAGCCACGACATCGGCAATCAGCCCCAGCATTTT. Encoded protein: CASSHDIGNQPQHF.

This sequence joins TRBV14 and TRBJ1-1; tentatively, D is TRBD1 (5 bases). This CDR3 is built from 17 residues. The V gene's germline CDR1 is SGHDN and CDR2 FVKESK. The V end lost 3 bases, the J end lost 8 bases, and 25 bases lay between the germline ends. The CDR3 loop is CASSHLPLGAYRGEAFF. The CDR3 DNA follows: TGTGCCAGCAGCCATCTTCCCCTCGGGGCCTACCGGGGGGAAGCTTTCTTT. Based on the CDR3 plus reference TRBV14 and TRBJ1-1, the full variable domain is EAGVTQFPSHSVIEKGQTVTLRCDPISGHDNLYWYRRVMGKEIKFLLHFVKESKQDESGMPNNRFLAERTGGTYSTLKVQPAELEDSGVYFCASSHLPLGAYRGEAFFGQGTRLTVV.

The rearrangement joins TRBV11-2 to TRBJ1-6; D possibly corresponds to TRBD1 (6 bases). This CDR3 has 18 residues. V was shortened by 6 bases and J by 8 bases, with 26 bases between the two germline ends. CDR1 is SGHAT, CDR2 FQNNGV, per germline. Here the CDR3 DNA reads TGTGCCAGCAGTTCCCCGACAGGTCCCACCAGCTGGGATTCACCCCTCCACTTT. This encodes CASSSPTGPTSWDSPLHF. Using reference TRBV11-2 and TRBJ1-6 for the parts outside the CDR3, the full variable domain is EAGVAQSPRYKIIEKRQSVAFWCNPISGHATLYWYQQILGQGPKLLIQFQNNGVVDDSQLPKDRFSAERLKGVDSTLKIQPAKLEDSAVYLCASSSPTGPTSWDSPLHFGNGTRLTVT.

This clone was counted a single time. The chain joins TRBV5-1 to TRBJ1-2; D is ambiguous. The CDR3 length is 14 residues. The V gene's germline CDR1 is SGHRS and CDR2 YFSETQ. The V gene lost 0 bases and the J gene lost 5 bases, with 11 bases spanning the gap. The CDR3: CASSLGRSNYGYTF. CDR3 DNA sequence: TGCGCCAGCAGCTTGGGGAGATCAAATTATGGCTACACCTTC. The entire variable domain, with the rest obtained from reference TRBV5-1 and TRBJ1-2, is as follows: KAGVTQTPRYLIKTRGQQVTLSCSPISGHRSVSWYQQTPGQGLQFLFEYFSETQRNKGNFPGRFSGRQFSNSRSEMNVSTLELGDSALYLCASSLGRSNYGYTFGSGTRLTVV.

CDR3 bases: TGTGCCAGCAGCCCCGTTCCTACAAACAGGCCGATGAACACTGAAGCTTTCTTT. The encoded protein is CASSPVPTNRPMNTEAFF. The rearrangement uses TRBV7-9 and TRBJ1-1, with D tentatively TRBD1 (5 bases). Germline CDR1 is SEHNR and CDR2 is FQNEAQ (reference sequence). V was trimmed by 5 bases and J by 0 bases, leaving 22 bases between them. The CDR3 covers 18 residues.